The 19 T cell receptor beta chains below were found in one sample sequenced in a study of blood T cells in healthy people across ages. Combining a sample-barcoded 5' primer with a J-beta primer mix, a second PCR ran for roughly 7 to 11 cycles. A single record per CDR3 protein comes from TCRdb applying MiXCR to the 5' RACE reads. The sample has approximately 730,000 distinct CDR3 sequences, about 48% seen once. Source material: blood. The origin of the receptors is an elderly man in good health.

This clonotype has a count of ten or more. The rearrangement joins TRBV18 to TRBJ2-5; D remains ambiguous. Germline CDR1 KGHSH, CDR2 LQKENI. The CDR3 has 12 residues. V was shortened by 8 bases and J by 4 bases, with 11 bases between the two germline ends. CDR3 protein: CASSPRGETQYF. CDR3 DNA: TGTGCCAGCAGCCCCCGAGGAGAGACCCAGTACTTC.

This clonotype showed up just a few times. The rearrangement joins TRBV7-2 to TRBJ2-7, with TRBD2 identical over 8 bases. J lost 3 bases, V lost 5 bases, and 6 bases had no gene match. CDR1 SGHTA and CDR2 FQGNSA come from the germline V gene. This CDR3 is built from 14 residues. The chain's CDR3 is CASSRTSGLYEQYF. CDR3 DNA sequence: TGTGCCAGCAGCCGAACTAGCGGCCTCTACGAGCAGTACTTC.

The sample holds a few counts of this clonotype. V usage is TRBV12-3 or TRBV12-4 and J usage is TRBJ2-7; D possibly corresponds to TRBD2 (5 bases). V lost 6 bases to trimming and J lost 0 bases, with 9 bases between them. CDR3 length: 13 residues. The CDR3 coding sequence is TGTGCCAGCAGCGTAGCGCTCTCCTACGAGCAGTACTTC. Amino acid sequence: CASSVALSYEQYF.

V is TRBV6-1 and J is TRBJ2-3; tentatively, D is TRBD1 or TRBD2 (5 bases each). From germline, CDR1 is MNHNS and CDR2 SASEGT. V lost 3 bases and J lost 14, with 18 bases in between. The CDR3 has 13 amino acids. CDR3 DNA sequence: TGTGCCAGCAGTGAGGGGGACCACAGAGACGCGTATTTT. This codes for CASSEGDHRDAYF.

This chain connects TRBV4-2 to TRBJ1-6; 7 bases are shared with TRBD1. This CDR3 contains 19 residues. Trimming cost V 0 bases and J 0 bases; bases outside gene matches: 8. Germline V gene lookup returns CDR1 LGHNA and CDR2 YNFKEQ. CDR3 in amino acids: CASSQDIPGDSSYNSPLHF. The DNA for the CDR3 is TGTGCCAGCAGCCAAGATATTCCCGGGGACAGCTCCTATAATTCACCCCTCCACTTT.

This clonotype was seen once. This rearrangement joins TRBV2 to TRBJ2-1, with a tentative D call TRBD1 (6 bases). CDR1 SNHLY and CDR2 FYNNEI come from the germline V gene. V was clipped by 4 bases and J by 9 bases, with 13 bases between them. The CDR3 has 13 amino acids. This CDR3 reads CASSGEAGVEQFF. CDR3 coding DNA: TGTGCCAGCAGTGGGGAAGCAGGGGTTGAGCAGTTCTTC.

The chain carries TRBV20-1 and TRBJ2-7, with 10 bases that match TRBD2. V lost 3 bases and J lost 4; bases outside the gene matches: 6. From germline, CDR1 is DFQATT and CDR2 SNEGSKA (reference sequence). The CDR3 contains 14 residues. The CDR3 region has the DNA TGCAGTGCTAGCCCCCGAGCGGGAGGGTACGAGCAGTACTTC. Amino acid sequence: CSASPRAGGYEQYF.

Regarding this clonotype: At one end, the junction sequence differs from germline, possibly due to a read error. The chain has TRBV5-1 and TRBJ1-1, with D perhaps TRBD1 (5 bases). The CDR3 loop spans 14 amino acids. CDR1 is SGHRS, CDR2 YFSETQ, per germline. The CDR3 DNA is TGCGCCAACAGCGCGACGGGGGGTGTCACTGAAGCTTTCTTT. This translates into CANSATGGVTEAFF.

There are a few counts of this clonotype. The gene calls are TRBV7-2 and TRBJ2-5, with D hard to call. Looked up from germline, CDR1 is SGHTA and CDR2 is FQGNSA. CDR3 size: 13 residues. Trimming removed 5 bases from V and 1 base from J, with 8 bases in between. In DNA form, the CDR3 reads TGTGCCAGCAGCCGCAGTACCCAAGAGACCCAGTACTTC. It encodes CASSRSTQETQYF.

This clonotype was seen a few times. The V call is TRBV20-1, the J call TRBJ2-3, with 8 positions matching TRBD2. This CDR3 contains 14 residues. The germline CDR1 and CDR2 sequences are DFQATT and SNEGSKA (reference sequence). The V gene end was trimmed by 6 bases and the J gene end by 14 bases; junction bases not matched to a gene: 19. CDR3 nucleotides: TGCAGTGCCACTGGACTAGCTCGCGTTGGATACGCGTATTTT. Encoded protein: CSATGLARVGYAYF.

This clonotype was seen once. The V gene is TRBV7-9, the J gene TRBJ1-1; no clear D gene. Per germline, CDR1 SEHNR and CDR2 FQNEAQ (reference sequence). Trimming removed 1 base at V and 1 base at J, with 4 bases between. The CDR3 has 13 residues. The CDR3 DNA reads TGTGCCAGCAGCTTAGTGCCGAACACTGAAGCTTTCTTT. Amino acid sequence: CASSLVPNTEAFF.

The chain recombines TRBV18 with TRBJ2-2; D may be TRBD1 (6 bases). CDR1 KGHSH and CDR2 LQKENI come from the germline V gene. CDR3 size: 13 residues. V was trimmed by 6 bases and J by 6 bases, leaving 11 bases between them. DNA of the CDR3: TGTGCCAGCTCTTCAGGGGCATCCGGGGAGCTGTTTTTT. Translated: CASSSGASGELFF.

The rearrangement uses TRBV20-1 and TRBJ2-1, with 7 bases that match TRBD2. The CDR3 has 14 residues. Trimming took 3 bases from V and 2 from J; bases not matched to a gene: 4. Germline values: CDR1 DFQATT, CDR2 SNEGSKA (reference sequence). The chain's CDR3 is CSASGRPTYNEQFF. Written as DNA, the CDR3 is TGCAGTGCTAGCGGGAGGCCCACCTACAATGAGCAGTTCTTC.

This chain connects TRBV25-1 to TRBJ2-7; D possibly corresponds to TRBD1 (5 bases). Germline values: CDR1 MGHDK, CDR2 SYGVNS. Trimming took 2 bases from V and 5 from J, leaving 10 bases between them. The length of the CDR3 is 13 residues. CDR3: CASSELMTDEQYF. The CDR3 DNA reads as TGTGCCAGCAGTGAACTTATGACAGACGAGCAGTACTTC.

The V call is TRBV9, the J call TRBJ2-1; TRBD2 is a possible D gene (5 bases). V was clipped by 0 bases and J by 7 bases, with 11 bases between them. This CDR3 is 14 amino acids long. CDR1 and CDR2 from the germline V gene are SGDLS and YYNGEE. The CDR3 spells CASSVVGSWNEQFF. Here the CDR3 DNA reads TGTGCCAGCAGCGTAGTGGGGAGTTGGAATGAGCAGTTCTTC. Variable domain in full (rest from reference TRBV9 and TRBJ2-1): DSGVTQTPKHLITATGQRVTLRCSPRSGDLSVYWYQQSLDQGLQFLIQYYNGEERAKGNILERFSAQQFPDLHSELNLSSLELGDSALYFCASSVVGSWNEQFFGPGTRLTVL.

The DNA of the CDR3 is TGTGCCAGCAGTGACCTCGGGTCGACAGGGGGCTTCGGACAGCCCCAGCATTTT. This codes for CASSDLGSTGGFGQPQHF. V is TRBV2 and J is TRBJ1-5; 10 nucleotides agree with TRBD1. Germline V gene data show CDR1 as SNHLY and CDR2 as FYNNEI. The CDR3 is 18 residues long. With V trimmed by 3 bases and J by 7 bases, 15 bases remained unmatched.

The V and J genes are TRBV20-1 and TRBJ2-1; the D gene is possibly TRBD2 (7 bases). V lost 6 bases, J lost 12 bases, and 24 bases lay in between. Germline assignment: CDR1 DFQATT and CDR2 SNEGSKA (reference sequence). The CDR3 totals 14 residues. CDR3 bases: TGCAGTGCCGCCGGGGGGCGGGGGCCTACGGGGCAGTTCTTC. Translation: CSAAGGRGPTGQFF.

J is TRBJ2-7 and V is TRBV5-6; 7 bases line up with TRBD2. J lost 0 bases, V lost 7 bases, and 7 bases had no gene match. From germline, CDR1 is SGHDT and CDR2 YYEEEE. The CDR3 extends over 14 amino acids. The CDR3 reads CASQNGGSSYEQYF. CDR3 bases: TGTGCCAGCCAAAACGGCGGGAGCTCCTACGAGCAGTACTTC.

The chain is built from TRBV29-1 and TRBJ2-1; 10 nucleotides line up with TRBD2. J gave up 4 bases and V 6 bases, and 12 bases lay outside the gene matches. The CDR3 consists of 16 residues. Per the germline V gene, CDR1 is SQVTM and CDR2 is ANQGSEA. The chain's CDR3 is CSVRSGSGRYYNEQFF. CDR3 sequence (DNA): TGCAGCGTCCGATCGGGTAGCGGGAGGTATTACAATGAGCAGTTCTTC.